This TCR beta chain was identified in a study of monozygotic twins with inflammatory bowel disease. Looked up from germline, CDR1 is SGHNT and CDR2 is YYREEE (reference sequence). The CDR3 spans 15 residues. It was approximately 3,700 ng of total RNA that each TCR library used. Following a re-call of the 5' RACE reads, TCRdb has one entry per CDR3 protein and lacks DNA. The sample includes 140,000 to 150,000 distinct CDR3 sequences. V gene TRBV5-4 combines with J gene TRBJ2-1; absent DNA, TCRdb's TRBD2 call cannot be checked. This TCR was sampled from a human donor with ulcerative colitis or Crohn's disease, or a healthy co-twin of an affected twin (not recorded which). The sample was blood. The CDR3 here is CASSLPSGRPDEQFF.